The next 25 T cell receptor beta chains were all read from a single sample in a study of tumor and adjacent non-tumor tissue in lung cancer. This sample's RNA came from whole unsorted tissue. The library came from three nested PCR rounds adapted from ARM-PCR protocols. TCRdb reprocessed the multiplex PCR reads via MiXCR and lists one record per CDR3 protein. The sample lists 100,000 to 150,000 distinct CDR3 sequences; 66% were seen once. Sequenced: lung tumor tissue. The receptors were sampled from a man aged 25 to 40 with non-small cell lung cancer.

On this clonotype itself: A read error may explain this, as a much larger clone is one base away. The CDR3 does not end in the conserved phenylalanine or tryptophan, so this is likely a read error. The chain uses TRBV29-1 and TRBJ1-2, with TRBD1 identical over 8 bases. J was trimmed by 8 bases and V by 2 bases; bases with no gene match: 7. The length of the CDR3 is 13 residues. Germline values: CDR1 SQVTM, CDR2 ANQGSEA. In DNA form, the CDR3 reads TGCAGCGTTGAAAACCAGGGGGCGGGGGGCTACACCCTC. This codes for CSVENQGAGGYTL.

This clonotype was picked up a small number of times. The gene calls are TRBV10-3 and TRBJ1-1; possibly TRBD1 for D (5 bases). This CDR3 has 13 residues. Germline V gives CDR1 ENHRY, CDR2 SYGVKD. V was cut by 6 bases and J by 1 base, with 9 bases left in between. CDR3 bases: TGTGCCATCAGCGGAGGGGAGAACACTGAAGCTTTCTTT. This translates into CAISGGENTEAFF.

This clonotype was recorded at least ten times. The chain employs TRBV29-1 and TRBJ2-6; D gene uncertain. CDR1 and CDR2 (germline): SQVTM, ANQGSEA. The ends were cut back, 3 bases at V and 4 bases at J, with 13 bases in the middle. The CDR3 totals 15 residues. The CDR3 DNA follows: TGCAGCGTTGAGTGGTTCGGAGCGGGGGCCAACGTCCTGACTTTC. Protein product: CSVEWFGAGANVLTF.

In the case of this clonotype: Germline and junction disagree at one end, which may indicate a read error. The V call is TRBV11-3, the J call TRBJ2-2; 9 positions match TRBD2. This CDR3 has 15 residues. The germline CDR1 and CDR2 sequences are SGHNT and YENEEA. The CDR3 nucleotides are TGTGTCAGCACTTCGGCGGGGGGGGAAACCGGGGAGCGGTTTTTT. Protein: CVSTSAGGETGERFF.

This clonotype appeared a single time. Compared with germline, one end of the junction differs, possibly owing to a read error. The V gene is TRBV12-3 or TRBV12-4, the J gene TRBJ2-4, with D possibly called TRBD1 or TRBD2 (7 bases each). The CDR3 is 15 amino acids. This CDR3 reads CASSRAGGGKNIQNF. As DNA, the CDR3 is TGTGCCAGCAGTCGGGCAGGGGGGGGCAAAAACATTCAGAACTTC.

Concerning this clonotype: One junction end disagrees with the germline gene, perhaps due to a read error. The chain combines TRBV29-1 with TRBJ2-6; D is perhaps TRBD1 (5 bases). The germline V gene has CDR1 SQVTM and CDR2 ANQGSEA. The CDR3 spans 16 residues. In DNA form, the CDR3 reads TGCAGCGTTGAGCAGGATCAACCCTCTGGGGCCAACGTCCTGACATTC. Translated, it gives CSVEQDQPSGANVLTF. Full variable domain (missing parts from reference TRBV29-1 and TRBJ2-6): SAVISQKPSRDICQRGTSLTIQCQVDSQVTMMFWYRQQPGQSLTLIATANQGSEATYESGFVIDKFPISRPNLTFSTLTVSNMSPEDSSIYLCSVEQDQPSGANVLTFGAGSRLTVL.

This chain joins TRBV20-1 and TRBJ2-3; D unresolved. Trimming cost V 5 bases and J 3 bases, with 12 bases left between them. The CDR3 loop spans 13 amino acids. The germline V gene encodes CDR1 DFQATT and CDR2 SNEGSKA (reference sequence). The CDR3 is CSAEPSVTDTQYF. In DNA form, the CDR3 reads TGCAGTGCTGAACCGTCAGTTACAGATACGCAGTATTTT.

Notes on this clonotype: A much larger clonotype is one base distant, so this may be a read error. The J gene is TRBJ2-1, the V gene TRBV6-5, with 9 bases that match TRBD2. The CDR3 runs 14 residues. Per germline, CDR1 MNHEY and CDR2 SVGAGI. CDR3 region: CASSFSGRWNEQLF. The CDR3 bases are TGTGCCAGCAGTTTTAGCGGGAGATGGAATGAGCAGCTCTTC.

For this clonotype: This CDR3 fails to terminate in the conserved phenylalanine or tryptophan, so it likely reflects a read error. The chain is built from TRBV11-2 and TRBJ2-1, with TRBD2 as a possible D gene (5 bases). This CDR3 is 16 amino acids long. Germline CDR1 is SGHAT and CDR2 is FQNNGV. CDR3 in amino acids: CVSSLYGSASYHEQFY. The CDR3 DNA follows: TGTGTCAGCAGCTTATATGGTAGCGCGTCCTACCATGAGCAGTTCTAC.

The chain is built from TRBV6-5 and TRBJ2-1; 7 bases are a match to TRBD1. Germline V CDR1 and CDR2: MNHEY, SVGAGI. The trim removed 9 bases at V and 0 bases at J, leaving 11 bases unmatched. This CDR3 contains 16 residues. The CDR3 loop is CASKSDRRSSYNEQFF. CDR3 in DNA: TGTGCCAGTAAGTCGGACAGGAGGAGCTCCTACAATGAGCAGTTCTTC.

Of note for this clonotype: This may arise from a read error, as a much more abundant clone is one base away. Since the CDR3 does not end with the conserved phenylalanine or tryptophan, this likely comes from a read error. The V and J genes are TRBV29-1 and TRBJ1-2; D not certain. The germline CDR1 and CDR2 sequences are SQVTM and ANQGSEA. This CDR3 has 11 amino acids. V was pared by 3 bases and J by 4 bases, with 6 bases between. CDR3 sequence reads: CSVDWGYGYTC. In DNA, the CDR3 is TGCAGCGTTGACTGGGGCTATGGCTACACCTGC.

In regard to this clonotype: One junction end disagrees with the germline gene, perhaps due to a read error. The chain is built from TRBV11-2 and TRBJ2-2; D remains unclear. There are 15 residues in the CDR3. Per germline, CDR1 SGHAT and CDR2 FQNNGV. The CDR3 region is CVSSLSMVNAGELFF. The CDR3 region has the DNA TGTGTCAGCAGCTTAAGTATGGTGAACGCCGGGGAGCTGTTTTTT.

The CDR3 nucleotides are TGCAGTACGACAACAGGGGGTCAATGGCATTTT. Its protein is CSTTTGGQWHF. J is TRBJ1-5 and V is TRBV20-1; 8 bases fit TRBD1. CDR1 is DFQATT and CDR2 is SNEGSKA in the germline V gene (reference sequence). The CDR3 is made up of 11 amino acids. Unmatched junction bases numbered 12, after V lost 8 bases and J lost 15 bases.

This clonotype was seen many times. The chain couples TRBV5-4 to TRBJ2-4; D gene unclear. CDR1 SGHNT and CDR2 YYREEE come from the germline V gene (reference sequence). V lost 0 bases and J 9 bases, leaving 10 bases between the germline ends. The CDR3 consists of 13 residues. The CDR3 loop is CASSLGLDGIQYF. The CDR3 coding sequence is TGTGCCAGCAGCTTGGGGCTAGATGGCATTCAGTACTTC.

About this clonotype itself: Just one base apart from a much larger clone, this may be a read error. The chain has TRBV4-1 and TRBJ2-1; 7 bases are a match to TRBD2. The CDR3 extends over 14 amino acids. The germline gives CDR1 MGHRA, CDR2 YSYEKL. This CDR3 reads CASNQVGRVHEQFF. CDR3 coding DNA: TGCGCCAGCAACCAAGTGGGGAGGGTCCATGAGCAGTTCTTC.

On this clonotype itself: This could be a read error, since a much larger clone is one nucleotide away. The CDR3 region is CAGSLHPPRGVTYNEQFF. CDR3 DNA sequence: TGCGCCGGCAGCCTTCACCCCCCGCGGGGGGTTACATACAATGAGCAGTTCTTC. This rearrangement joins TRBV4-3 to TRBJ2-1; 8 bases align to TRBD2. The CDR3 has 18 residues. Germline assignment: CDR1 LGHNA and CDR2 YSLEER.

The J gene is TRBJ2-1, the V gene TRBV20-1; tentatively, D is TRBD1 (6 bases). CDR3 length equals 17 residues. Trimming took 3 bases from V and 8 from J, leaving 26 bases between them. Germline-derived CDR1 and CDR2 are DFQATT and SNEGSKA (reference sequence). The CDR3 spells CSASSTLAWGRGDEQFF. The CDR3 coding sequence is TGCAGTGCTAGTTCGACGTTAGCGTGGGGCAGGGGAGATGAGCAGTTCTTC.

A word on this clonotype: This may be a read error, as it is one base from a much larger clone. The V and J genes are TRBV29-1 and TRBJ2-3; possible D gene TRBD1, 5 bases. From germline, CDR1 is SQVTM and CDR2 ANQGSEA. Deletions cut 4 bases from V and 3 bases from J, with 14 bases between. This CDR3 region has 14 residues. CDR3 region: CSVGVGDITDTQYF. The CDR3 DNA reads TGCAGCGTTGGGGTAGGGGATATAACAGATACGCAGTATTTT.

This chain uses TRBV6-2 or TRBV6-3 with TRBJ2-1, with TRBD2 as a possible D gene (5 bases). The V and J ends lost 7 bases and 12 bases respectively, with 13 bases between them. The CDR3 runs to 11 residues. Looked up from germline, CDR1 is MNHEY and CDR2 is SVGEGT. As DNA, the CDR3 is TGTGCCAGCATGAGCGGTTCACGGCAGTTCTTC. Its translation: CASMSGSRQFF.

This clonotype was seen only a few times. The rearrangement uses TRBV24-1 and TRBJ2-5, with 8 bases fitting TRBD2. CDR3 length: 15 amino acids. The germline gives CDR1 KGHDR, CDR2 SFDVKD. V was clipped by 5 bases and J by 0 bases; unmatched bases: 4. CDR3 nucleotide sequence: TGTGCCACCAGTGGGGTAGCGGGGAACCAAGAGACCCAGTACTTC. Protein product: CATSGVAGNQETQYF.

Concerning this clonotype: This sequence may be a read error, since a much larger clone differs from it by one base. This sequence joins TRBV20-1 and TRBJ2-3, with D hard to call. Trimming took 8 bases from V and 2 from J, leaving 14 bases between them. The length of the CDR3 is 13 residues. Per germline, CDR1 DFQATT and CDR2 SNEGSKA (reference sequence). CDR3 protein: CSTPNYYTDTQYF. The DNA for the CDR3 is TGCAGTACTCCGAACTATTACACAGATACGCAGTATTTT.

Points on this clonotype: A read error may produce the germline difference seen at one junction end. The chain employs TRBV6-1 and TRBJ2-2; tentatively, D is TRBD1 (6 bases). Germline V CDR1 and CDR2: MNHNS, SASEGT. The CDR3 length is 15 residues. As DNA, the CDR3 is TGTGCCAGCAGTGAAGCCCTACAGGGCGCCGGGGAGCTGTATTTT. Translated: CASSEALQGAGELYF.

This clonotype has only one observation. The junction departs from germline at one end; a sequencing error may be responsible. The chain is built from TRBV5-1 and TRBJ1-6; D might be TRBD1 (5 bases). This CDR3 has 16 residues. Germline V gene lookup returns CDR1 SGHRS and CDR2 YFSETQ. CDR3 region: CASSLGGTAYNSLLHF. In DNA, the CDR3 is TGCGCCAGCAGCCTCGGGGGGACGGCCTATAATTCACTCCTCCACTTT.

The CDR3 DNA reads as TGCAGTGCTAGATCGGCGGGAGGGTGCAATGAGCAGTTCTTC. It translates to CSARSAGGCNEQFF. The chain uses TRBV20-1 and TRBJ2-1, with TRBD2 identical over 9 bases. In germline, CDR1 is DFQATT, CDR2 SNEGSKA (reference sequence). The length of the CDR3 is 14 residues. V lost 2 bases to trimming and J lost 6 bases; unmatched junction nucleotides: 5.

The chain couples TRBV5-1 to TRBJ1-4; maybe TRBD1 (6 bases). Trimming pared 6 bases from V and 0 bases from J, leaving 9 bases between. The CDR3 totals 14 residues. Per germline, CDR1 SGHRS and CDR2 YFSETQ. The CDR3 coding sequence is TGCGCCAGCACCGAGGGGGCAACTAATGAAAAACTGTTTTTT. Its protein product is CASTEGATNEKLFF.